The 19 T cell receptor beta chains in this list originate from one sample, sequenced in a study of blood T cell repertoires in COVID-19. Method: immunoSEQ multiplex PCR; TCRdb's copy keeps in-frame clones and lacks some. Here the sample spans tens of thousands of clones, almost 85% being singletons. Sequenced input: peripheral blood. The receptors derive from a human donor in a cohort sampled during active COVID-19.

The chain couples TRBV7-2 to TRBJ2-1; 10 nucleotides align to TRBD2. After removal of 4 bases from V and 4 bases from J, the junction contained 4 bases not matched to a gene. Germline V gene data show CDR1 as SGHTA and CDR2 as FQGNSA. This CDR3 has 15 residues. The CDR3 reads CASSSSGGGYNEQFF. The DNA of the CDR3 is TGTGCCAGCAGCTCCAGCGGGGGGGGTTACAATGAGCAGTTCTTC.

The V gene is TRBV29-1, the J gene TRBJ1-4; no reliable D call. V lost 4 bases and J lost 2, with 5 bases in between. The germline gives CDR1 SQVTM, CDR2 ANQGSEA. The CDR3 runs to 12 residues. The CDR3 DNA reads as TGCAGCGTTGGGAGGACTAATGAAAAACTGTTTTTT. Translation: CSVGRTNEKLFF.

V gene TRBV6-5 combines with J gene TRBJ1-2; TRBD1 might be the D (5 bases). The CDR3 is 15 amino acids. The V end was cut by 0 bases, the J end by 7 bases, with 15 bases between. Germline V lookup: CDR1 MNHEY, CDR2 SVGAGI. The CDR3 spells CASSYSRGFLGGYTF. The CDR3 region has the DNA TGTGCCAGCAGTTACTCCCGGGGGTTCTTGGGTGGCTACACCTTC.

The V gene is TRBV12-5, the J gene TRBJ1-2, with D perhaps TRBD1 (6 bases). Germline CDR1 LGHNT, CDR2 FRNRAP. V dropped 4 bases and J dropped 6 bases, with 21 bases sitting between them. The CDR3 consists of 16 residues. CDR3 nucleotides: TGTGCTAGTGGTTCAGCCCAAAACAGGGTACGAGATGGCTACACCTTC. This encodes CASGSAQNRVRDGYTF. The full variable domain, with the rest looked up from reference TRBV12-5 and TRBJ1-2, is DARVTQTPRHKVTEMGQEVTMRCQPILGHNTVFWYRQTMMQGLELLAYFRNRAPLDDSGMPKDRFSAEMPDATLATLKIQPSEPRDSAVYFCASGSAQNRVRDGYTFGSGTRLTVV.

This rearrangement joins TRBV5-4 to TRBJ1-1; TRBD1 matches 7 bases. The CDR3 consists of 14 residues. Germline CDR1 and CDR2: SGHNT and YYREEE (reference sequence). V shed 2 bases, J shed 5 bases, and the junction held 6 bases outside the gene matches. CDR3 bases: TGTGCCAGCAGCTTAGGCGGGACAGCTACTGAAGCTTTCTTT. Amino acids: CASSLGGTATEAFF.

The rearrangement links TRBV6-5 to TRBJ1-1; D uncertain. V lost 6 bases and J 1 base, leaving 9 bases between the germline ends. The CDR3 totals 13 residues. Germline V gives CDR1 MNHEY, CDR2 SVGAGI. The chain's CDR3 is CASSPTGNTEAFF. The CDR3 DNA is TGTGCCAGCAGCCCCACTGGGAACACTGAAGCTTTCTTT.

This clone was observed once. The V call is TRBV7-8, the J call TRBJ2-2, with D possibly matching TRBD2 (6 bases). This CDR3 is built from 15 residues. Germline V gene sequence: CDR1 SGHVS, CDR2 FQNEAQ. Deletions cut 4 bases from V and 0 bases from J, with 9 bases between. DNA for the CDR3: TGTGCCAGCAGCTATGGCGGGACGAACACCGGGGAGCTGTTTTTT. Its protein product is CASSYGGTNTGELFF. The full variable domain, rest sourced from reference TRBV7-8 and TRBJ2-2, is GAGVSQSPRYKVAKRGQDVALRCDPISGHVSLFWYQQALGQGPEFLTYFQNEAQLDKSGLPSDRFFAERPEGSVSTLKIQRTQQEDSAVYLCASSYGGTNTGELFFGEGSRLTVL.

This chain links TRBV5-1 with TRBJ2-5, with D possibly matching TRBD2 (7 bases). Germline V CDR1 and CDR2: SGHRS, YFSETQ. The germline V and J ends were trimmed by 5 bases and 5 bases, with 16 bases remaining between them. This CDR3 has 14 residues. The CDR3 reads CASRPAGAGETQYF. In DNA form, the CDR3 reads TGCGCCAGCAGACCGGCGGGGGCGGGGGAGACCCAGTACTTC.

This clone was detected only once. The chain couples TRBV6-5 to TRBJ2-5, with TRBD2 matching over 7 bases. J was trimmed by 0 bases and V by 5 bases; bases with no gene match: 3. The CDR3 sequence is 14 residues long. The germline CDR1 and CDR2 sequences are MNHEY and SVGAGI. The CDR3 coding sequence is TGTGCCAGCAGTAAACGGGGGGACCAAGAGACCCAGTACTTC. This codes for CASSKRGDQETQYF.

The rearrangement joins TRBV6-5 to TRBJ2-3; 7 nucleotides align to TRBD2. Germline CDR1 MNHEY, CDR2 SVGAGI. V shed 7 bases and J 4 bases; nucleotides not matched to a gene: 8. CDR3 size: 14 residues. In DNA form, the CDR3 reads TGTGCCAGCACCGGGACTAACCGCGCAGATACGCAGTATTTT. This gives the protein CASTGTNRADTQYF.

This clone has just a few counts. The rearrangement uses TRBV7-9 and TRBJ2-2, with D tentatively TRBD2 (5 bases). Trimming took 2 bases from V and 0 from J, leaving 13 bases between them. This CDR3 comprises 17 residues. The V gene's germline CDR1 is SEHNR and CDR2 FQNEAQ (reference sequence). The CDR3 DNA reads TGTGCCAGCAGCTTAACCCTCCCACTAGCGAACACCGGGGAGCTGTTTTTT. This codes for CASSLTLPLANTGELFF.

This chain joins TRBV6-2 or TRBV6-3 and TRBJ2-7; 7 bases agree with TRBD2. Per germline, CDR1 MNHEY and CDR2 SVGEGT. The CDR3 is made up of 16 amino acids. With 6 bases clipped from V and 5 bases from J, the junction kept 16 bases outside the gene matches. For the CDR3, the DNA is TGTGCCAGCAGCCCAAATAGCGGGCTACTCATCCACGAGCAGTACTTC. This sequence encodes CASSPNSGLLIHEQYF.

CDR3 residues: CASSQGTSTDTQYF. In DNA form, the CDR3 reads TGTGCCAGCAGCCAAGGGACTAGCACAGATACGCAGTATTTT. The genes are TRBV3-1 (or the pseudogene TRBV3-2) and TRBJ2-3; the D gene is possibly TRBD2 (5 bases). Trimming removed 1 base at V and 0 bases at J, with 5 bases between. CDR1 LGHDT and CDR2 YNNKEL come from the germline V gene (reference sequence). There are 14 residues in the CDR3.

CDR3 loop: CASSLGLAGTGGYEQYF. The CDR3 DNA sequence: TGCGCCAGCAGCTTGGGACTAGCGGGAACGGGCGGCTACGAGCAGTACTTC. The chain links TRBV5-1 to TRBJ2-7, with 11 nucleotides matching TRBD2. The CDR3 is made up of 17 amino acids. V was pared by 0 bases and J by 3 bases, with 8 bases of the junction left unmatched. Germline V lookup: CDR1 SGHRS, CDR2 YFSETQ.

The chain has TRBV19 and TRBJ2-1, with 9 bases identical to TRBD2. With 5 bases clipped from V and 8 bases from J, the junction kept 4 bases outside the gene matches. From germline, CDR1 is LNHDA and CDR2 SQIVND (reference sequence). The CDR3 is 13 amino acids. The CDR3 DNA follows: TGTGCCAGTAGTCCCCGACTAGCGGATGAGCAGTTCTTC. Its protein product is CASSPRLADEQFF.

V and J are TRBV27 and TRBJ1-1, with a possible D match to TRBD1 (6 bases). V lost 6 bases and J lost 1, with 15 bases in between. In germline, CDR1 is MNHEY, CDR2 SMNVEV (reference sequence). The CDR3 consists of 15 residues. CDR3 region: CASRLTGTPNTEAFF. The CDR3 nucleotides are TGTGCCAGCAGATTGACAGGAACCCCGAACACTGAAGCTTTCTTT.

The CDR3 protein is CATSDGGQGSDEQFF. CDR3 sequence (DNA): TGTGCCACCAGTGATGGAGGACAGGGGTCCGATGAGCAGTTCTTC. The chain joins TRBV24-1 to TRBJ2-1; TRBD1 matches 9 bases. The CDR3 covers 15 residues. CDR1 KGHDR and CDR2 SFDVKD come from the germline V gene. V shed 3 bases, J shed 8 bases, and the junction held 7 bases outside the gene matches.

The rearrangement links TRBV6-2 or TRBV6-3 to TRBJ2-3; the match to TRBD1 covers 8 bases. This CDR3 region has 12 residues. The J segment lost 7 bases and the V segment lost 6 bases, leaving 3 bases of the junction unmatched. The germline CDR1 and CDR2 sequences are MNHEY and SVGEGT. CDR3 nucleotide sequence: TGTGCCAGCAGCCAGGGGGCGAATACGCAGTATTTT. Encoded protein: CASSQGANTQYF.

The rearrangement uses TRBV9 and TRBJ2-7; 8 nucleotides line up with TRBD2. The V gene's germline CDR1 is SGDLS and CDR2 YYNGEE. This CDR3 is built from 17 residues. V gave up 2 bases and J gave up 2 bases; unmatched junction bases: 12. CDR3 bases: TGTGCCAGCAGCGTGAGCCCGGGGGGGGCGGGACCCTACGAGCAGTACTTC. This encodes CASSVSPGGAGPYEQYF. Full variable domain (missing parts from reference TRBV9 and TRBJ2-7): DSGVTQTPKHLITATGQRVTLRCSPRSGDLSVYWYQQSLDQGLQFLIQYYNGEERAKGNILERFSAQQFPDLHSELNLSSLELGDSALYFCASSVSPGGAGPYEQYFGPGTRLTVT.